This T cell receptor (beta chain) was identified in a study of shared clonotypes between healthy human individuals. Study overall: Donors had three CD4 naive, three CD4 memory, two CD8 naive and one CD8 memory plate apiece.

TCRdb's table, derived via immunoSEQ multiplex PCR, lists solely in-frame clones and lacks some. The sample lists 2,500,000 or so clones, under 95% occurring once. Germline CDR1 reads SEHNR; CDR2 reads FQNEAQ (reference sequence). CDR3 length: 15 amino acids. The germline V and J ends were trimmed by 5 bases and 3 bases, with 13 bases remaining between them. The sequence came from a man aged 18 to 30 in good health. Some clones in this sample may be carry-over from other donors' samples. The chain carries TRBV7-9 and TRBJ2-2; a possible D gene is TRBD2 (6 bases). The sample was naive CD4+ T cells from PBMCs. As for subset: CD45RA+ positively selected. CDR3 in DNA: TGTGCCAGCAGCCCAGGAGGGCGAGACACCGGGGAGCTGTTTTTT. Its protein product is CASSPGGRDTGELFF.